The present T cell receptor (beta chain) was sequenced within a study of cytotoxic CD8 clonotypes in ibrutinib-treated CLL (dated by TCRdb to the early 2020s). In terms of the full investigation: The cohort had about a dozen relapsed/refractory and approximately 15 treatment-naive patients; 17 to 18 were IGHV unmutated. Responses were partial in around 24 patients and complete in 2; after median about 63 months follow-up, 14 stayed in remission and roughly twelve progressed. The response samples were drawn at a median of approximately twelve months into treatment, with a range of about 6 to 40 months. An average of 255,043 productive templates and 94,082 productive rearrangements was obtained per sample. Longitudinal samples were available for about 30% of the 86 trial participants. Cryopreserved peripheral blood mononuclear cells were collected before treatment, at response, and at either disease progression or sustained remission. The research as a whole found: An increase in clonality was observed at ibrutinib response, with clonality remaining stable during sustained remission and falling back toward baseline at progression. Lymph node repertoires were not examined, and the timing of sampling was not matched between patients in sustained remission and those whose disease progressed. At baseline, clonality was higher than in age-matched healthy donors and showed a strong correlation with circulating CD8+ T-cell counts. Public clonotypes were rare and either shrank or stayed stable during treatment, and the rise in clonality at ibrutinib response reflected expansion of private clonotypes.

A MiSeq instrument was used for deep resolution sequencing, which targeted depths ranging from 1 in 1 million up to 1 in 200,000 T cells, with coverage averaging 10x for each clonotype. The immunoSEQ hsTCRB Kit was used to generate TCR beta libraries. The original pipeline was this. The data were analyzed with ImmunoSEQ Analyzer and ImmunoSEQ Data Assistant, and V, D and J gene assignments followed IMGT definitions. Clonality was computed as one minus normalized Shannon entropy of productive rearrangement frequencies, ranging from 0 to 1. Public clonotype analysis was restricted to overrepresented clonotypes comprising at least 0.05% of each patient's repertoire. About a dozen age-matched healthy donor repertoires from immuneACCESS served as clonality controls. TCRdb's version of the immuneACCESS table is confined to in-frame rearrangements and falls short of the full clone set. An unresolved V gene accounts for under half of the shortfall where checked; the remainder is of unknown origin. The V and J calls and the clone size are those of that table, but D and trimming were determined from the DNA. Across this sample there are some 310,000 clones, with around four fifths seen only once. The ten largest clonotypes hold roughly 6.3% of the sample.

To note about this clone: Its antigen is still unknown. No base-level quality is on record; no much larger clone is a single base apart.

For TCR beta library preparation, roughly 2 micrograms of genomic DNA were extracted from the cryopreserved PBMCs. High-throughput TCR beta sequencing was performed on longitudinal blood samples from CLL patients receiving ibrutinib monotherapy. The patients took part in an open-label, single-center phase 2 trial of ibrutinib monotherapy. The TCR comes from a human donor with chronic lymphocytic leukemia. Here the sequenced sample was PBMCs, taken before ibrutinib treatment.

CDR3 loop: CASSLFWDRAFAQYF. The DNA sequence is as follows: TGTGCCAGCAGTTTATTCTGGGACAGGGCTTTCGCGCAGTACTTC. The V and J genes are TRBV27 and TRBJ2-7; the central 9 bases match TRBD1. The V end gives up 1 base and the J end 9 bases, leaving 10 bases in the junction not matched to a gene. The CDR3 measures 15 amino acids from cysteine to phenylalanine. Only the CDR3 region is kept as DNA, spanning 45 bases read in frame from base 1. For CDR1 and CDR2, the germline V gene (reference sequence) lists MNHEY and SMNVEV.